This is a list of T cell receptor beta chains from one sample in a study of T cell repertoires in cytomegalovirus infection. In TCRdb, the reads were re-called with MiXCR into one record per CDR3 protein. The repertoire consists of 750,000 to 950,000 distinct CDR3 sequences, with almost 30% occurring once and the leading ten covering over 10%. Their specific antigens are unknown. The sequencing here drew on cultured CD8+ T cells from PBMCs, taken from culture after CMV antigen stimulation. These receptors were taken from a human donor in good health (CMV status not recorded). Some clones in this sample may be carry-over from other donors' samples. Both conserved end residues are part of each CDR3. A D gene is named only where the DNA matches it firmly. Rows give clone size only sometimes, using once, few, many, or a class for an expanded clone.

TRBV7-9	NA	NA	TRBJ1-1	CASSLVGGVAEAFF	TGTGCCAGCAGCTTAGTTGGGGGAGTGGCTGAAGCTTTCTTT
TRBV7-2	NA	NA	TRBJ1-2	CASSLGPTGARGYTF	TGTGCCAGCAGCTTAGGCCCGACGGGGGCGAGGGGCTACACCTTC
TRBV7-2	many	NA	TRBJ2-5	CASSFSGQETQYF	TGTGCCAGCAGCTTCTCCGGACAAGAGACCCAGTACTTC
TRBV19	few	TRBD1	TRBJ2-7	CASSTNRGDEQYF	TGTGCCAGTAGCACAAACAGGGGAGACGAGCAGTACTTC
TRBV4-2	NA	NA	TRBJ1-3	CASSQGSQLDPIYF	TGTGCCAGCAGCCAAGGGTCGCAGCTCGATCCCATATATTTT
TRBV27	NA	TRBD1	TRBJ2-2	CASSLLSGQLIANTGELFF	TGTGCCAGCAGTTTATTATCGGGACAGCTCATCGCGAACACCGGGGAGCTGTTTTTT
TRBV7-9	NA	TRBD1	TRBJ1-2	CATNQGAVYGYTF	TGTGCCACCAACCAGGGGGCGGTCTATGGCTACACCTTC
TRBV5-3	NA	NA	TRBJ2-1	CASSLTVHLSNEQFF	TGTGCCAGCAGCTTAACAGTTCATCTCTCGAATGAGCAGTTCTTC
TRBV7-9	NA	NA	TRBJ1-2	CASSSSRYGYTF	TGTGCCAGCAGCTCAAGTCGCTATGGCTACACCTTC
TRBV12-3/TRBV12-4	NA	TRBD1	TRBJ1-5	CASSLTGGSQPQHF	TGTGCCAGCAGTTTAACAGGGGGCAGTCAGCCCCAGCATTTT
TRBV7-9	NA	NA	TRBJ2-1	CASTQGGSWYNEQFF	TGTGCCAGCACCCAAGGAGGGTCCTGGTACAATGAGCAGTTCTTC
TRBV12-3/TRBV12-4	NA	NA	TRBJ1-1	CASRTDDVLAEAFF	TGTGCCAGCAGGACGGATGATGTCCTTGCTGAAGCTTTCTTT
TRBV28	few	NA	TRBJ1-5	CASSLIFQEISNQPQHF	TGTGCCAGCAGTTTGATCTTCCAGGAGATTAGCAATCAGCCCCAGCATTTT
TRBV28	NA	TRBD1	TRBJ1-1	CASSFRGGLTEAFF	TGTGCCAGCAGTTTTAGAGGGGGCTTAACTGAAGCTTTCTTT
TRBV28	NA	TRBD2	TRBJ2-5	CASSSGTSGDPARTLQETQYF	TGTGCCAGCAGTTCAGGGACTAGCGGGGACCCGGCCCGGACTCTCCAAGAGACCCAGTACTTC
TRBV20-1	NA	NA	TRBJ2-4	CSARDEWRANIQYF	TGCAGTGCTAGAGACGAGTGGCGGGCAAACATTCAGTACTTC
TRBV20-1	few	TRBD2	TRBJ2-7	CSAKDFKSPGGRYEQYF	TGCAGTGCTAAAGACTTTAAATCCCCGGGGGGTCGGTACGAGCAGTACTTC
TRBV3-1	NA	TRBD1	TRBJ2-7	CASSQEWTGNPYEQYF	TGTGCCAGCAGCCAAGAATGGACAGGGAATCCCTACGAGCAGTACTTC
TRBV6-2/TRBV6-3	NA	NA	TRBJ1-2	CASSFQTVGGYTF	TGTGCCAGCAGTTTCCAGACAGTAGGTGGCTACACCTTC
TRBV7-9	NA	TRBD2	TRBJ2-7	CASSSSGGAEYEQYF	TGTGCCAGCAGCTCTAGCGGGGGGGCCGAATACGAGCAGTACTTC
TRBV20-1	few	TRBD1	TRBJ1-2	CSARGEGQGSYGYTF	TGCAGTGCTAGAGGAGAGGGACAGGGGTCATATGGCTACACCTTC
TRBV7-8	many	TRBD2	TRBJ2-5	CASSLPTLGGGGGETQYF	TGTGCCAGCAGCTTACCAACACTGGGGGGGGGAGGCGGAGAGACCCAGTACTTC